This TCR beta chain emerged from a study of blood T cell repertoires in COVID-19. As for the study in general: Sources were T cells, B-cell-depleted T cells, or PBMCs; the material itself was cDNA or gDNA.

Original handling: Amplification of reference gene primers provided the estimated nucleated cell counts. The repertoire was sequenced with immunoSEQ multiplex PCR; TCRdb's copy has only in-frame clones and lacks some. That table furnishes V, J and clone size, whereas the DNA furnished D and trimming. The data show approximately 240,000 clones, with 75% to 95% seen just once and approximately 1.9% held by the top ten. With regard to this clone: Germline is not matched at one junction end, which may reflect a read error.

This CDR3 region has 14 residues. Germline V gene data show CDR1 as MDHEN and CDR2 as SYDVKM. Two negative PCRs, clearance, or symptom resolution were required of recovered Cohort 3 donors. The material sequenced was PBMCs or T cells enriched from blood (not recorded which). This TCR came from a woman aged 18-30 years who had recovered from COVID-19. V is TRBV28 and J is TRBJ1-5; D gene ambiguous. CDR3 protein: CASTFRGGNQLQHF. CDR3 nucleotides: TGTGCCAGCACCTTTCGAGGAGGCAATCAGCTCCAGCATTTT.